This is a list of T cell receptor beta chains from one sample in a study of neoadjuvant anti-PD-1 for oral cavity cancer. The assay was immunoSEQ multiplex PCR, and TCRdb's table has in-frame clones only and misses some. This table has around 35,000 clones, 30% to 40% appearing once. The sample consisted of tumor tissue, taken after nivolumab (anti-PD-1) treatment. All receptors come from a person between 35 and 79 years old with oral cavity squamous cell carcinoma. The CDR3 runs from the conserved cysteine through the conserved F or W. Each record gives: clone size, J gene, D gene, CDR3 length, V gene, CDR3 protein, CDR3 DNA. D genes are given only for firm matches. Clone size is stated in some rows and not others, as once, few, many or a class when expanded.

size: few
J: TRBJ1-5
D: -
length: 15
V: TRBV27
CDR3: CASSFRPIGNQPQHF
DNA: TGTGCCAGCAGTTTTAGGCCCATCGGAAATCAGCCCCAGCATTTT

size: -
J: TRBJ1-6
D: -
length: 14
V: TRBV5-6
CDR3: CASSRPSDNSPLHF
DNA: TGTGCCAGCAGCCGACCTTCCGATAATTCACCCCTCCACTTT

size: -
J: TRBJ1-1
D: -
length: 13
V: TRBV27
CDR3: CASRGGTNTEAFF
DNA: TGTGCCAGCAGAGGGGGGACGAACACTGAAGCTTTCTTT

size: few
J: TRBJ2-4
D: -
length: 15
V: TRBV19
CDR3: CASSIARTLANIQYF
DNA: TGTGCCAGTAGTATTGCAAGGACCTTAGCGAACATTCAGTACTTC

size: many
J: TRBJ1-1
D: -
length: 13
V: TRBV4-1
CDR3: CASSQDVQEEAFF
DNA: TGCGCCAGCAGCCAAGATGTCCAGGAAGAAGCTTTCTTT

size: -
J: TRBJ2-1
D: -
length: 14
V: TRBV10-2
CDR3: CASRGAGPYNEQFF
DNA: TGCGCCAGCCGGGGGGCAGGACCCTACAATGAGCAGTTCTTC

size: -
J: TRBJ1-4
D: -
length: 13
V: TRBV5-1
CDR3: CASSSGDNEKLFF
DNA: TGCGCCAGCAGCTCCGGTGATAATGAAAAACTGTTTTTT

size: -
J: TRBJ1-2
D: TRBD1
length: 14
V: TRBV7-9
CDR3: CASSLGTAVYGYTF
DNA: TGTGCCAGCAGCCTTGGGACAGCCGTCTATGGCTACACCTTC

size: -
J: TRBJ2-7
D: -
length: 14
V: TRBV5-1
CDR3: CASSLATGPYEQYF
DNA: TGCGCCAGCAGCTTGGCAACAGGGCCCTACGAGCAGTACTTC

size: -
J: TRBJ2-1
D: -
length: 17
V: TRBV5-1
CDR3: CASSLGSGPSSYNEQFF
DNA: TGCGCCAGCAGCTTGGGGTCGGGGCCGAGCTCCTACAATGAGCAGTTCTTC

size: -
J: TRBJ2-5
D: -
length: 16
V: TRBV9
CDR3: CASSSRLMGRGETQYF
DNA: TGTGCCAGCAGCTCCCGCCTGATGGGGAGGGGGGAGACCCAGTACTTC

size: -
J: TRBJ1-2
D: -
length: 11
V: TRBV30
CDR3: CAWRGISGYTF
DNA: TGTGCCTGGAGGGGGATAAGTGGCTACACCTTC

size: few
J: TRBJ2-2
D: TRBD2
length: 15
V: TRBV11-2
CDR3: CASSLEGLGTGELFF
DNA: TGTGCCAGCAGCTTAGAGGGACTAGGTACCGGGGAGCTGTTTTTT

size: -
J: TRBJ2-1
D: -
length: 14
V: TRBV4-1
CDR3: CASSLLGADNEQFF
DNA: TGCGCCAGCAGCCTGCTTGGGGCCGACAATGAGCAGTTCTTC

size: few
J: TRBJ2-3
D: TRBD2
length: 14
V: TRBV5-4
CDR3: CASSTGTRADTQYF
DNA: TGTGCCAGCAGCACCGGGACTAGAGCAGATACGCAGTATTTT

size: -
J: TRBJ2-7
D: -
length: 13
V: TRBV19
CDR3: CASSIGLGYEQYF
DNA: TGTGCCAGTAGTATTGGGCTGGGGTACGAGCAGTACTTC

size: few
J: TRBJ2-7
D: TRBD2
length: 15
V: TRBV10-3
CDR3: CAISELQGLDYEQYF
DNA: TGTGCCATCAGTGAACTCCAGGGACTAGACTACGAGCAGTACTTC

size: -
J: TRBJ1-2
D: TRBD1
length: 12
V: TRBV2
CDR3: CATVDRANGYTF
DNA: TGTGCCACCGTGGACAGGGCGAATGGCTACACCTTC

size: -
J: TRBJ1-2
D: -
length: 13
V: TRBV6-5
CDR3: CASSSQEGYGYTF
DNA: TGTGCCAGCAGTTCTCAGGAGGGCTATGGCTACACCTTC

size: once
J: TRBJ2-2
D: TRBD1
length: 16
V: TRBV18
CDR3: CASSPTGARNTGELFF
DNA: TGTGCCAGCTCACCGACAGGGGCGCGGAACACCGGGGAGCTGTTTTTT

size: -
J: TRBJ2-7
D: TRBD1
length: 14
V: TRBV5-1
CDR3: CASSLTGAEYEQYF
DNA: TGCGCCAGCAGCTTAACAGGGGCGGAATACGAGCAGTACTTC

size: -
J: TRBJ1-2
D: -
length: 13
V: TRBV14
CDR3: CASSLRTLDGYTF
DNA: TGTGCCAGCAGCCTCAGGACACTGGATGGCTACACCTTC

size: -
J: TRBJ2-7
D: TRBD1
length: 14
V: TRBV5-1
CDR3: CASSPGTVSYEQYF
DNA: TGCGCCAGCAGTCCCGGGACAGTCTCCTACGAGCAGTACTTC

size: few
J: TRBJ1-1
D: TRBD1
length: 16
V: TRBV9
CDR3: CASSADRIPLNTEAFF
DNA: TGTGCCAGCAGCGCGGACAGGATCCCCCTGAACACTGAAGCTTTCTTT

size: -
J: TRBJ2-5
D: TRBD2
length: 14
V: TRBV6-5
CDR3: CASSYGLAWETQYF
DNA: TGTGCCAGCAGTTACGGACTAGCCTGGGAGACCCAGTACTTC

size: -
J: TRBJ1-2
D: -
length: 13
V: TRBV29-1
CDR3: CSVGGPSPIGYTF
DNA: TGCAGCGTTGGGGGTCCGTCCCCCATTGGCTACACCTTC

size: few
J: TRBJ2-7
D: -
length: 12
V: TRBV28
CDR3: CASSPGPGEQYF
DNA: TGTGCCAGCAGCCCCGGGCCGGGCGAGCAGTACTTC

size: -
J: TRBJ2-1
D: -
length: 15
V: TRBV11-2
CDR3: CASSWRQQGYSEQFF
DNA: TGTGCCAGCAGCTGGCGGCAACAGGGTTACAGTGAGCAGTTCTTC

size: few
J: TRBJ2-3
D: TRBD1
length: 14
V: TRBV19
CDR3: CASSNRGLTDTQYF
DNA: TGTGCCAGTAGTAACAGGGGGCTGACAGATACGCAGTATTTT

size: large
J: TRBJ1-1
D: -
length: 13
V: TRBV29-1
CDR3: CSAGTTMNTEAFF
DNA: TGCAGCGCTGGGACAACAATGAACACTGAAGCTTTCTTT

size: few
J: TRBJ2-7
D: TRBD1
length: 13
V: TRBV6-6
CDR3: CASTGTGDFEQYF
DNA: TGTGCCAGCACCGGGACAGGAGATTTCGAGCAGTACTTC

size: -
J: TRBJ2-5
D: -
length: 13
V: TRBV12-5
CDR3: CASGLTGQGTQYF
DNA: TGTGCTAGTGGTCTGACAGGCCAAGGGACCCAGTACTTC

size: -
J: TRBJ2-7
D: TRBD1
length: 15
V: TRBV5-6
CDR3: CASSSVGQGRYEQYF
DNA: TGTGCCAGCAGCTCGGTGGGACAGGGGCGCTACGAGCAGTACTTC

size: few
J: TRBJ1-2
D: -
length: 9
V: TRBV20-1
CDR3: CSARRMGHF
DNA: TGCAGTGCTAGACGGATGGGCCACTTC

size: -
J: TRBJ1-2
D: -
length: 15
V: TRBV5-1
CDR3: CASSLGGQVNYGYTF
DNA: TGCGCCAGCAGCTTGGGAGGACAAGTCAACTATGGCTACACCTTC

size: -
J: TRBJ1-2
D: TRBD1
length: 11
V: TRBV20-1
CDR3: CSAAGQALRYF
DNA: TGCAGTGCCGCCGGACAGGCTCTTCGATACTTC

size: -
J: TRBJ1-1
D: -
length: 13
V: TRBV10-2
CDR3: CASAIGGFTEAFF
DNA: TGCGCCAGCGCGATTGGAGGTTTCACTGAAGCTTTCTTT

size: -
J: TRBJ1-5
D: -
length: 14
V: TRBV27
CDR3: CASSLLGRNQPQHF
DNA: TGTGCCAGCAGTTTATTGGGTCGCAATCAGCCCCAGCATTTT